One and the same sample provided the 22 T cell receptor beta chains below, sequenced in a study of cytomegalovirus exposure and HLA in healthy donors. In the PCR, 60 Vbeta and 13 Jbeta primers were used. Some clones are missing from TCRdb's copy, which holds only in-frame ones; the method was immunoSEQ multiplex PCR. The sample holds 95,000 to 150,000 clones, roughly 65% seen once. The specimen sequenced was PBMCs. The receptors were gathered from a middle-aged man in good health and CMV-seropositive.

This chain links TRBV7-9 with TRBJ2-3; maybe TRBD2 (5 bases). Looked up from germline, CDR1 is SEHNR and CDR2 is FQNEAQ (reference sequence). Trimming shortened V by 5 bases and J by 2 bases, and 17 bases separated the two germline ends. This CDR3 contains 16 residues. The CDR3 sequence is CASSLRKGSFTDTQYF. For the CDR3, the DNA is TGTGCCAGCAGCCTCAGGAAAGGGAGCTTCACAGATACGCAGTATTTT.

The chain uses TRBV11-2 and TRBJ1-5, with 9 bases that match TRBD1. Germline values: CDR1 SGHAT, CDR2 FQNNGV. This CDR3 comprises 15 residues. Trimming removed 4 bases from V and 4 bases from J; junction bases left unmatched: 5. The CDR3 is CASSYSGQGNQPQHF. The CDR3 nucleotides read TGTGCCAGCAGCTACTCCGGACAGGGGAATCAGCCCCAGCATTTT.

Concerning this clone: The junction does not match germline at one end; this may be a read error. The chain has TRBV7-9 and TRBJ1-1, with D unresolved. The germline V gene has CDR1 SEHNR and CDR2 FQNEAQ (reference sequence). CDR3 size: 12 residues. CDR3 region: CSSSHAGTEAFF. The CDR3 DNA follows: TGTTCCAGCAGCCACGCCGGGACTGAAGCTTTCTTT.

This clone was counted between two and nine times. The chain combines TRBV6-1 with TRBJ2-3, with 10 nucleotides matching TRBD1. Germline-derived CDR1 and CDR2 are MNHNS and SASEGT. The CDR3 is made up of 15 amino acids. Trimming at V came to 6 bases and at J to 5 bases, leaving 8 bases not matched to a gene. The CDR3 nucleotides read TGTGCCAGCAGCTGGGGACAGGGGTTTGGAGATACGCAGTATTTT. Its translation: CASSWGQGFGDTQYF.

The chain uses TRBV4-1 and TRBJ2-3; 7 bases line up with TRBD2. V trimming: 1 base; J trimming: 0 bases; junction bases outside the gene matches: 4. This CDR3 spans 16 amino acids. The germline V gene encodes CDR1 MGHRA and CDR2 YSYEKL. DNA for the CDR3: TGCGCCAGCAGCCAAGTGGCCGGGGGGAGCACAGATACGCAGTATTTT. Encoded protein: CASSQVAGGSTDTQYF.

CDR3 coding DNA: TGTGCCAGCAGCTTACTTCATACCGCGAACTATGGCTACACCTTC. Translating gives CASSLLHTANYGYTF. The rearrangement links TRBV11-2 to TRBJ1-2; D ambiguous. Germline V gene sequence: CDR1 SGHAT, CDR2 FQNNGV. This CDR3 is built from 15 residues. The V end lost 2 bases, the J end lost 2 bases, and 12 bases lay between the germline ends. The entire variable domain, with the rest obtained from reference TRBV11-2 and TRBJ1-2, is as follows: EAGVAQSPRYKIIEKRQSVAFWCNPISGHATLYWYQQILGQGPKLLIQFQNNGVVDDSQLPKDRFSAERLKGVDSTLKIQPAKLEDSAVYLCASSLLHTANYGYTFGSGTRLTVV.

CDR3 DNA: TGTGCCAGCAGCTCATACGAACAGGGGGAAAAACTGTTTTTT. Translating gives CASSSYEQGEKLFF. V and J are TRBV13 and TRBJ1-4; 7 bases line up with TRBD1. The CDR3 totals 14 residues. CDR1 PRHDT and CDR2 FYEKMQ come from the germline V gene (reference sequence). Trimming at V came to 4 bases and at J to 8 bases, leaving 7 bases not matched to a gene.

The sample holds a few counts of this clone. This chain links TRBV7-8 with TRBJ1-1; weak D call: TRBD1 (6 bases). The CDR3 is 16 amino acids. V was cut by 5 bases and J by 1 base, with 17 bases left in between. In germline, CDR1 is SGHVS, CDR2 FQNEAQ. The CDR3 DNA reads as TGTGCCAGCAGCACCTTAGGGTGGACAGCGAACACTGAAGCTTTCTTT. This sequence encodes CASSTLGWTANTEAFF.

The rearrangement uses TRBV11-1 and TRBJ2-5, with D maybe TRBD1 (5 bases). The CDR3 has 14 amino acids. The V end was cut by 2 bases, the J end by 5 bases, with 12 bases between. The germline gives CDR1 SGHAT, CDR2 FQDESV (reference sequence). The CDR3 DNA is TGTGCCAGCAGCTTATATCAGGGCTGGGAGACCCAGTACTTC. Amino acids: CASSLYQGWETQYF.

DNA for the CDR3: TGTGCCAGTAGTTATACAGGGGGGGGAGAGACCCAGTACTTC. This translates into CASSYTGGGETQYF. This chain joins TRBV19 and TRBJ2-5; D may be TRBD1 (8 bases). Germline CDR1 and CDR2: LNHDA and SQIVND (reference sequence). This CDR3 spans 14 amino acids. Trimming left V 5 bases short and J 4 bases short, with 14 bases between. The complete variable domain, with remaining parts taken from reference TRBV19 and TRBJ2-5, reads DGGITQSPKYLFRKEGQNVTLSCEQNLNHDAMYWYRQDPGQGLRLIYYSQIVNDFQKGDIAEGYSVSREKKESFPLTVTSAQKNPTAFYLCASSYTGGGETQYFGPGTRLLVL.

The genes are TRBV10-3 and TRBJ1-1; TRBD1 might be the D (6 bases). This CDR3 comprises 12 residues. Germline values: CDR1 ENHRY, CDR2 SYGVKD. Deletions cut 6 bases from V and 7 bases from J, with 12 bases between. CDR3 coding DNA: TGTGCCATCAGCGGAAGGGGGATTGAAGCTTTCTTT. Translated, it gives CAISGRGIEAFF.

This clone has just a few counts. The J gene is TRBJ2-5, the V gene TRBV6-5, with 7 positions matching TRBD2. V was pared by 6 bases and J by 2 bases, with 9 bases of the junction left unmatched. Germline-derived CDR1 and CDR2 are MNHEY and SVGAGI. CDR3 length: 15 residues. For the CDR3, the DNA is TGTGCCAGCAGCCTGACTAGCCACCCTCAAGAGACCCAGTACTTC. Its translation: CASSLTSHPQETQYF.

This clone was seen only a few times. The J gene is TRBJ1-4, the V gene TRBV28; 9 bases are shared with TRBD1. Germline loops: CDR1 MDHEN, CDR2 SYDVKM. Unmatched junction bases numbered 12, after V lost 2 bases and J lost 8 bases. The CDR3 spans 17 residues. The CDR3 region has the DNA TGTGCCAGCAGTTTACGGGACAGGGCCTTAAGACCAGAAAAACTGTTTTTT. Translation: CASSLRDRALRPEKLFF.

The rearrangement links TRBV4-1 to TRBJ1-2; D is uncertain. The CDR3 totals 15 residues. V lost 0 bases and J 0 bases, leaving 8 bases between the germline ends. CDR1 MGHRA and CDR2 YSYEKL come from the germline V gene. The CDR3 protein is CASSQERLANYGYTF. CDR3 DNA sequence: TGCGCCAGCAGCCAAGAGCGGTTAGCTAACTATGGCTACACCTTC.

To note about this clone: The CDR3 does not end in the conserved phenylalanine or tryptophan, so this is likely a read error. V usage is TRBV9 and J usage is TRBJ2-7; 11 positions match TRBD1. Germline V gene sequence: CDR1 SGDLS, CDR2 YYNGEE. The CDR3 has 15 residues. Trimming removed 5 bases from V and 2 bases from J; junction bases left unmatched: 6. The CDR3 region is CASSTGTGGTYEQYL. Written as DNA, the CDR3 is TGTGCCAGCAGTACCGGGACAGGGGGGACCTACGAGCAGTACCTC.

The V call is TRBV7-8, the J call TRBJ1-1; the D gene is possibly TRBD1 (5 bases). Germline assignment: CDR1 SGHVS and CDR2 FQNEAQ. This CDR3 is built from 15 residues. Between the trimmed V and J ends, which lost 8 bases and 0 bases, there was a span of 16 bases. The CDR3 protein is CASLPRSGLNTEAFF. In DNA, the CDR3 is TGTGCCAGCCTCCCGAGGTCAGGGTTGAACACTGAAGCTTTCTTT.

The chain employs TRBV7-9 and TRBJ2-7; tentatively, D is TRBD2 (5 bases). CDR1 is SEHNR, CDR2 FQNEAQ, per germline (reference sequence). The CDR3 loop spans 17 amino acids. Trimming removed 2 bases at V and 0 bases at J, with 17 bases between. The CDR3 nucleotides read TGTGCCAGCAGCTTACTCAATCTAGCAGAAAGCTCCTACGAGCAGTACTTC. This sequence encodes CASSLLNLAESSYEQYF.

About this clone: The junction departs from the called germline gene at one end, perhaps through a read error. This rearrangement joins TRBV7-9 to TRBJ1-2; D is uncertain. CDR1 and CDR2 (germline): SEHNR, FQNEAQ (reference sequence). This CDR3 comprises 12 residues. This CDR3 is CSSSFTNYGYTF. CDR3 sequence (DNA): TGTTCCAGCAGCTTTACTAACTATGGCTACACCTTC.

The DNA for the CDR3 is TGTGCCAGCAGCTTAATCTCGAGCGCTGAAGCTTTCTTT. Its translation is CASSLISSAEAFF. J is TRBJ1-1 and V is TRBV7-9; no reliable D call. The CDR3 runs 13 residues. V gave up 2 bases and J gave up 6 bases, with 10 bases separating them. Per the germline V gene, CDR1 is SEHNR and CDR2 is FQNEAQ (reference sequence).

The J gene is TRBJ2-2, the V gene TRBV14; 11 nucleotides match TRBD2. Germline CDR1 reads SGHDN; CDR2 reads FVKESK. The CDR3 totals 15 residues. Losses at the gene ends were 6 bases for V and 8 bases for J; bases not matched to a gene: 8. The CDR3 protein is CASSPTSGARGELFF. CDR3 nucleotide sequence: TGTGCCAGCAGTCCGACTAGCGGGGCGAGGGGGGAGCTGTTTTTT.

CDR3 residues: CASSLALLAYGELFF. CDR3 sequence (DNA): TGTGCCAGCAGCTTAGCTCTGCTAGCCTACGGGGAGCTGTTTTTT. The chain carries TRBV7-2 and TRBJ2-2, with D maybe TRBD2 (5 bases). The CDR3 covers 15 residues. V was trimmed by 0 bases and J by 7 bases, leaving 12 bases between them. Per germline, CDR1 SGHTA and CDR2 FQGNSA.

This chain connects TRBV2 to TRBJ1-5; D gene unclear. The germline V gene has CDR1 SNHLY and CDR2 FYNNEI. The CDR3 runs 13 residues. V was pared by 7 bases and J by 1 base, with 8 bases between. CDR3 in DNA: TGTGCCAGCAACGCACTGAGCAATCAGCCCCAGCATTTT. Residues: CASNALSNQPQHF.